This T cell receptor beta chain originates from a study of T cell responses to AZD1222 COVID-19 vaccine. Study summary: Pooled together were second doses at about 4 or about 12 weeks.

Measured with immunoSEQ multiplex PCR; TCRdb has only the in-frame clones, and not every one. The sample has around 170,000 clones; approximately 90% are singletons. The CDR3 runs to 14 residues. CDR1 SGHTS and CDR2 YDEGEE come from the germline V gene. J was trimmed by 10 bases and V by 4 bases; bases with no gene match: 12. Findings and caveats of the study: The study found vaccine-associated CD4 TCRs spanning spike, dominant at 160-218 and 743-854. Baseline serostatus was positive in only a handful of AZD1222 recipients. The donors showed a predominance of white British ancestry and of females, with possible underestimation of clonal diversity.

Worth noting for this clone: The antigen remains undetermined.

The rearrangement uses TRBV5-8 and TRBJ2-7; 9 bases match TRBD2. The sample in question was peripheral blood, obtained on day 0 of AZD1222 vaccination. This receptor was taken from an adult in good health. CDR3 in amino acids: CASSPLRSGRTQYF. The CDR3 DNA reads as TGTGCCAGCAGCCCGCTAAGAAGCGGGAGGACACAGTACTTC.